This T cell receptor (beta chain) is from a study of blood T cell repertoires in COVID-19. Study-level information: Material from acute and convalescent COVID-19 was sourced from the United States, Italy and Spain.

Recruited during active infection, patients (from Seattle) were subsequently followed longitudinally. In the study's own analysis: The assay estimated nucleated cells by amplifying reference gene primers. Sequenced by immunoSEQ multiplex PCR; TCRdb stores in-frame clones only, minus some. Clonal size and the V and J genes are those of that table, whereas D and trimming came from the DNA. The data hold just over 350,000 clones, with around nine tenths observed a single time. Germline V CDR1 and CDR2: SNHLY, FYNNEI. The CDR3 is 11 amino acids. Deletions cut 7 bases from V and 8 bases from J, with 9 bases between.

The sample was peripheral blood. This TCR was recovered from a woman in her fifties or sixties with COVID-19, enrolled during active disease. The V gene is TRBV2, the J gene TRBJ2-1; D is ambiguous. Here the CDR3 reads CASKTVDEQFF. The CDR3 DNA reads TGTGCCAGCAAAACGGTGGATGAGCAGTTCTTC.